A single sample gave rise to the 30 T cell receptor beta chains below, sequenced in a study of memory CD4+ T cells and cytomegalovirus serostatus. The sort gate was single viable CD3+CD4+CD8-CD45RO+ cells for memory CD4+ T cells. Produced via immunoSEQ multiplex PCR; TCRdb's table is partial and in-frame only. Of 30,000 to 40,000 clones in the sample, around three quarters are singletons; the top ten hold approximately 0.78%. The sequenced sample was memory CD4+ T cells from blood. The receptors were sampled from an adult in good health and CMV-seronegative.

The gene calls are TRBV13 and TRBJ1-2; TRBD1 agrees at 9 bases. Germline-derived CDR1 and CDR2 are PRHDT and FYEKMQ (reference sequence). After removal of 0 bases from V and 7 bases from J, the junction contained 6 bases not matched to a gene. This CDR3 spans 15 amino acids. The CDR3 nucleotides read TGTGCCAGCAGCTTAGGATCGGACAGGGGTTTTGGCTACACCTTC. This encodes CASSLGSDRGFGYTF.

This sequence joins TRBV5-5 and TRBJ2-7, with 10 bases that match TRBD2. The CDR3 spans 15 residues. V trimming: 1 base; J trimming: 4 bases; junction bases outside the gene matches: 5. Germline V gene data show CDR1 as SGHKS and CDR2 as YYEKEE (reference sequence). The CDR3 loop is CASSLSLAGEYEQYF. CDR3 DNA: TGTGCCAGCAGCTTGTCGCTAGCGGGGGAATACGAGCAGTACTTC. Based on the CDR3 plus reference TRBV5-5 and TRBJ2-7, the full variable domain is DAGVTQSPTHLIKTRGQQVTLRCSPISGHKSVSWYQQVLGQGPQFIFQYYEKEERGRGNFPDRFSARQFPNYSSELNVNALLLGDSALYLCASSLSLAGEYEQYFGPGTRLTVT.

The genes are TRBV7-3 and TRBJ2-2; 13 nucleotides agree with TRBD2. CDR1 SGHTA and CDR2 FQGTGA come from the germline V gene. V trimming: 3 bases; J trimming: 4 bases; junction bases outside the gene matches: 2. The CDR3 runs to 16 residues. CDR3 amino acids: CASSLGLAGSTGELFF. DNA for the CDR3: TGTGCCAGCAGCTTGGGACTAGCGGGGTCCACCGGGGAGCTGTTTTTT.

The rearrangement links TRBV5-1 to TRBJ1-6, with D hard to call. In germline, CDR1 is SGHRS, CDR2 YFSETQ. The CDR3 is 16 amino acids. V gave up 0 bases and J gave up 9 bases, with 16 bases separating them. CDR3 DNA sequence: TGCGCCAGCAGCTTGGCCGGACCTGTTTTAAGTTCACCCCTCCACTTT. This encodes CASSLAGPVLSSPLHF.

This clone was counted a few times. The chain is built from TRBV18 and TRBJ1-1, with 7 bases fitting TRBD1. Trimming cost V 2 bases and J 0 bases; bases outside gene matches: 3. CDR3 length equals 15 residues. Germline lookup yields CDR1 KGHSH and CDR2 LQKENI. CDR3 in amino acids: CASSPSTGLNTEAFF. The DNA of the CDR3 is TGTGCCAGCTCACCATCGACAGGGTTGAACACTGAAGCTTTCTTT.

The V gene is TRBV18, the J gene TRBJ2-2; D possibly corresponds to TRBD1 (6 bases). The CDR3 runs 17 residues. Germline V lookup: CDR1 KGHSH, CDR2 LQKENI. Trimming stripped 0 bases from V and 4 bases from J, with 15 bases between. The CDR3 DNA reads as TGTGCCAGCTCACCACCGGTCTCAGGGGAAAGCACCGGGGAGCTGTTTTTT. It specifies CASSPPVSGESTGELFF.

A few counts support this clone. The chain links TRBV2 to TRBJ2-7; a weak D match, TRBD2 (5 bases). This CDR3 region has 14 residues. Germline-derived CDR1 and CDR2 are SNHLY and FYNNEI. Trimming removed 2 bases at V and 6 bases at J, with 14 bases between. The chain's CDR3 is CASSELRRESEQYF. The CDR3, as DNA: TGTGCCAGCAGTGAATTACGTAGGGAGAGCGAGCAGTACTTC.

Only one count was recorded for this clone. This rearrangement joins TRBV6-5 to TRBJ1-1; D ambiguous. This CDR3 contains 12 residues. CDR1 and CDR2 from the germline V gene are MNHEY and SVGAGI. The V and J ends lost 4 bases and 4 bases respectively, with 7 bases between them. The CDR3 sequence: CASSSAPTEAFF. CDR3 in DNA: TGTGCCAGCAGTTCCGCGCCCACTGAAGCTTTCTTT.

The chain carries TRBV30 and TRBJ2-2, with a possible D match to TRBD1 (5 bases). Germline V CDR1 and CDR2: GTSNPN, SVGIG (reference sequence). V was cut by 0 bases and J by 6 bases, with 11 bases left in between. The CDR3 contains 14 residues. CDR3 sequence: CAWSVQGASGELFF. CDR3 in DNA: TGTGCCTGGAGTGTACAAGGGGCGTCCGGGGAGCTGTTTTTT.

CDR3 sequence reads: CASSSGGIGATNEKLFF. The CDR3 DNA sequence: TGTGCCAGCAGCTCGGGGGGGATCGGGGCAACTAATGAAAAACTGTTTTTT. This chain joins TRBV5-4 and TRBJ1-4; tentative D call: TRBD1 (5 bases). V was pared by 3 bases and J by 0 bases, with 15 bases between. CDR1 is SGHNT, CDR2 YYREEE, per germline (reference sequence). The CDR3 runs to 17 residues.

As concerns this clone: An end of the junction differs from the germline gene, which may be a read error. V and J are TRBV7-2 and TRBJ2-5; D is uncertain. CDR3 length: 11 amino acids. CDR1 and CDR2 (germline): SGHTA, FQGNSA. The CDR3 DNA reads TGTGCCAGCAGCTTGGCTACCGACCCCAACTTC. Translating it yields CASSLATDPNF.

The genes are TRBV25-1 and TRBJ1-5, with unresolved D. V was cut by 6 bases and J by 0 bases, with 9 bases left in between. The CDR3 totals 14 residues. The germline V gene has CDR1 MGHDK and CDR2 SYGVNS. CDR3: CASSGPYSNQPQHF. The CDR3 DNA reads TGTGCCAGCAGCGGACCCTATAGCAATCAGCCCCAGCATTTT.

This clone was seen only once. The gene calls are TRBV30 and TRBJ1-2; D uncertain. The length of the CDR3 is 14 residues. The V gene lost 3 bases and the J gene lost 8 bases, with 19 bases spanning the gap. In germline, CDR1 is GTSNPN, CDR2 SVGIG (reference sequence). CDR3 nucleotide sequence: TGTGCCTGGAGCCCAGGCGCCGACATAGGCGGCTACACCTTC. Protein sequence: CAWSPGADIGGYTF.

The chain is built from TRBV5-1 and TRBJ1-2; no clear D. The CDR3 consists of 15 residues. Per the germline V gene, CDR1 is SGHRS and CDR2 is YFSETQ. The V end was cut by 0 bases, the J end by 0 bases, with 9 bases between. DNA for the CDR3: TGCGCCAGCAGCTTGGAGGCCATCTCTAACTATGGCTACACCTTC. Amino acids: CASSLEAISNYGYTF.

The sample holds a few counts of this clone. V is TRBV5-4 and J is TRBJ2-1, with 7 bases matching TRBD1. Germline V gives CDR1 SGHNT, CDR2 YYREEE (reference sequence). The CDR3 length is 15 residues. The trim removed 6 bases at V and 6 bases at J, leaving 12 bases unmatched. This chain's CDR3 is CASTPGKGAFNEQFF. The CDR3 nucleotides are TGTGCCAGCACCCCCGGGAAGGGGGCCTTCAATGAGCAGTTCTTC.

The chain joins TRBV19 to TRBJ1-2; D is unclear. This CDR3 is 14 amino acids long. Trimming shortened V by 6 bases and J by 6 bases, and 17 bases separated the two germline ends. Germline loops: CDR1 LNHDA, CDR2 SQIVND (reference sequence). The DNA for the CDR3 is TGTGCCAGTAGCCTTCTCGACGAAACCCATGGCTACACCTTC. It is translated as CASSLLDETHGYTF.

The chain recombines TRBV6-5 with TRBJ2-7, with D hard to call. The CDR3 covers 15 residues. CDR1 and CDR2 (germline): MNHEY, SVGAGI. Trimming shortened V by 0 bases and J by 1 base, and 10 bases separated the two germline ends. The CDR3: CASSYSPGLSYEQYF. CDR3 nucleotides: TGTGCCAGCAGTTACTCCCCAGGATTATCCTACGAGCAGTACTTC.

CDR3 DNA sequence: TGTGCCAGCGGACAGGGAATGGGCTATGGCTACACCTTC. Its translation: CASGQGMGYGYTF. The rearrangement joins TRBV7-8 to TRBJ1-2; 8 bases map to TRBD1. With 8 bases clipped from V and 4 bases from J, the junction kept 6 bases outside the gene matches. Per germline, CDR1 SGHVS and CDR2 FQNEAQ. CDR3 length equals 13 residues.

This clone showed up just once. The chain carries TRBV30 and TRBJ2-5, with D possibly matching TRBD2 (5 bases). Trimming pared 4 bases from V and 3 bases from J, leaving 6 bases between. This CDR3 comprises 11 residues. CDR1 GTSNPN and CDR2 SVGIG come from the germline V gene (reference sequence). In DNA form, the CDR3 reads TGTGCCTGGACGAGGGAAGAGACCCAGTACTTC. Encoded protein: CAWTREETQYF.

The chain has TRBV9 and TRBJ2-5, with 12 bases matching TRBD2. J lost 2 bases, V lost 2 bases, and 7 bases had no gene match. This CDR3 is built from 17 residues. Germline V lookup: CDR1 SGDLS, CDR2 YYNGEE. CDR3 bases: TGTGCCAGCAGCGTTTCTAGCGGGGGGGCAAGACAAGAGACCCAGTACTTC. Translating it yields CASSVSSGGARQETQYF. The variable domain in full, completed from reference TRBV9 and TRBJ2-5, reads DSGVTQTPKHLITATGQRVTLRCSPRSGDLSVYWYQQSLDQGLQFLIQYYNGEERAKGNILERFSAQQFPDLHSELNLSSLELGDSALYFCASSVSSGGARQETQYFGPGTRLLVL.

This chain uses TRBV19 with TRBJ1-5, with D uncertain. The CDR3 has 14 amino acids. Germline V gene lookup returns CDR1 LNHDA and CDR2 SQIVND (reference sequence). The germline V and J ends were trimmed by 4 bases and 5 bases, with 12 bases remaining between them. CDR3 nucleotide sequence: TGTGCCAGTAGTACTCACGACAAAGATCAGCCCCAGCATTTT. Translated, it gives CASSTHDKDQPQHF.

The genes are TRBV6-6 and TRBJ2-1; 10 bases match TRBD2. Looked up from germline, CDR1 is MNHNY and CDR2 is SVGAGI (reference sequence). With V trimmed by 2 bases and J by 10 bases, 11 bases remained unmatched. This CDR3 has 16 amino acids. The CDR3 DNA follows: TGTGCCAGCAGTTACCGTAACAGCGGGGGGGCCCCAGAGCAGTTCTTC. Its protein product is CASSYRNSGGAPEQFF.

The J gene is TRBJ2-3, the V gene TRBV10-2; the D is unclear. V was clipped by 6 bases and J by 2 bases, with 12 bases between them. Germline V gene sequence: CDR1 WSHSY, CDR2 SAAADI. The CDR3 loop spans 14 amino acids. This CDR3 reads CASRGGVVTDTQYF. In nucleotides, the CDR3 is TGCGCCAGCAGGGGTGGGGTGGTCACAGATACGCAGTATTTT.

The genes are TRBV6-6 and TRBJ1-1, with unresolved D. V lost 5 bases and J lost 6, with 10 bases in between. This CDR3 comprises 12 residues. Germline CDR1 is MNHNY and CDR2 is SVGAGI (reference sequence). The CDR3 reads CASSLGRSEAFF. For the CDR3, the DNA is TGTGCCAGCAGTCTCGGGCGGTCTGAAGCTTTCTTT.

The chain combines TRBV5-1 with TRBJ1-3; D unclear. V lost 2 bases, J lost 0 bases, and 12 bases lay in between. Germline V lookup: CDR1 SGHRS, CDR2 YFSETQ. This CDR3 contains 16 residues. Written as DNA, the CDR3 is TGCGCCAGCAGCTTTAATACACGAGACTCTGGAAACACCATATATTTT. Its translation: CASSFNTRDSGNTIYF.

Notes on this clone: Given the absence of the conserved phenylalanine or tryptophan at the CDR3 end, a read error is likely. The DNA is omitted, as the CDR3 cannot be located on it reliably, and the CDR3 follows TCRdb's listing. The chain carries TRBV12-2 and TRBJ1-2. TRBV12-2 is marked as a pseudogene. The CDR3 has 10 residues if both end residues are counted. The CDR3: CASRRRDPRG.

The chain combines TRBV6-5 with TRBJ2-6, with no clear D. Germline V gene sequence: CDR1 MNHEY, CDR2 SVGAGI. This CDR3 is built from 15 residues. The ends were cut back, 6 bases at V and 0 bases at J, with 9 bases in the middle. The CDR3 here is CASSYQISGANVLTF. The CDR3 coding sequence is TGTGCCAGCAGCTATCAGATCTCTGGGGCCAACGTCCTGACTTTC.

The chain employs TRBV4-2 and TRBJ2-1; no definite D call. This CDR3 comprises 14 residues. Looked up from germline, CDR1 is LGHNA and CDR2 is YNFKEQ. V was trimmed by 0 bases and J by 9 bases, leaving 12 bases between them. CDR3 coding DNA: TGTGCCAGCAGCCAAGAGTCCAGGATCACTGAGCAGTTCTTC. Its translation is CASSQESRITEQFF.

The chain links TRBV11-2 to TRBJ1-6; D might be TRBD1 (5 bases). Germline V gives CDR1 SGHAT, CDR2 FQNNGV. V was clipped by 5 bases and J by 4 bases, with 21 bases between them. This CDR3 region has 18 residues. CDR3 sequence (DNA): TGTGCCAGCAGCCCCTCCACGGCCGGGACCTCGTATAATTCACCCCTCCACTTT. This encodes CASSPSTAGTSYNSPLHF.

The rearrangement uses TRBV6-1 and TRBJ1-1, with a possible D match to TRBD1 (5 bases). The V gene lost 6 bases and the J gene lost 8 bases, with 13 bases spanning the gap. The CDR3 sequence is 12 residues long. Germline CDR1 is MNHNS and CDR2 is SASEGT. Here the CDR3 DNA reads TGTGCCAGCAGACTCCGGGACGGAGAAGCTTTCTTT. Protein product: CASRLRDGEAFF.